These 21 T cell receptor beta chains share one sample of origin, sequenced in a study of shared clonotypes between healthy human individuals. Clones were sequenced by immunoSEQ multiplex PCR, and TCRdb holds only the in-frame ones, with some missing. Of about 1.1 million clones detected, around three quarters appear once; the ten largest clones hold roughly 0.56%. The sequenced sample was memory CD4+ T cells from PBMCs. Specified subset: CD45RA-negative fraction. These receptors were taken from a man in his late teens or twenties in good health. Some clones in this sample may be carry-over from other donors' samples.

J is TRBJ2-2 and V is TRBV30; D may be TRBD2 (6 bases). The CDR3 contains 14 residues. Per the germline V gene, CDR1 is GTSNPN and CDR2 is SVGIG (reference sequence). Trimming left V 2 bases short and J 2 bases short, with 9 bases between. The CDR3: CAWSRGINTGELFF. The CDR3 DNA follows: TGTGCCTGGAGTCGGGGGATTAACACCGGGGAGCTGTTTTTT.

This chain links TRBV5-6 with TRBJ2-7, with TRBD1 matching over 10 bases. Germline V gives CDR1 SGHDT, CDR2 YYEEEE. V shed 3 bases, J shed 2 bases, and the junction held 5 bases outside the gene matches. The CDR3 runs 15 residues. The CDR3 here is CASSSGTGATYEQYF. CDR3 nucleotide sequence: TGTGCCAGCAGCTCCGGGACAGGGGCCACCTACGAGCAGTACTTC.

The chain employs TRBV23-1 and TRBJ2-7; D not resolved. TRBV23-1 is classed as an ORF, of uncertain function. This CDR3 is 9 amino acids long. With 6 bases removed from V and 6 bases from J, the gap between germline ends came to 3 bases. The DNA of the CDR3 is TGCGCCAGCAGATTCGAGCAGTACTTC. This codes for CASRFEQYF.

The CDR3 region is CASSSDRGDEQFF. DNA of the CDR3: TGTGCCAGCAGCTCGGACAGAGGGGATGAGCAGTTCTTC. The chain combines TRBV7-7 with TRBJ2-1; perhaps TRBD1 as D (6 bases). V lost 4 bases and J 8 bases, leaving 12 bases between the germline ends. Germline assignment: CDR1 SSHAT and CDR2 FNYEAQ (reference sequence). The CDR3 contains 13 residues.

As regards this clone: Other nucleotide sequences from this sample produce the same CDR3. V and J are TRBV5-1 and TRBJ2-1, with no clear D. The germline CDR1 and CDR2 sequences are SGHRS and YFSETQ. The CDR3 covers 13 residues. Deletions cut 0 bases from V and 0 bases from J, with 1 base between. The CDR3 bases are TGCGCCAGCAGCTTGGACTCCTACAATGAGCAGTTCTTC. Translation: CASSLDSYNEQFF.

The chain has TRBV7-3 and TRBJ2-7, with 10 nucleotides matching TRBD1. Trimming took 2 bases from V and 7 from J; bases not matched to a gene: 5. CDR3 length: 14 residues. Germline V gene sequence: CDR1 SGHTA, CDR2 FQGTGA. In DNA form, the CDR3 reads TGTGCCAGCAGCTTAGGGACAGGGGCTGGGGAGCAGTACTTC. This sequence encodes CASSLGTGAGEQYF.

V and J are TRBV15 and TRBJ2-1; no definite D call. CDR3 length: 13 residues. The germline V gene has CDR1 LNHNV and CDR2 YYDKDF (reference sequence). The V gene lost 5 bases and the J gene lost 5 bases, with 10 bases spanning the gap. The CDR3 region has the DNA TGTGCCACCAGCGGACGACGGAACAATGAGCAGTTCTTC. Its translation is CATSGRRNNEQFF.

This clone appeared a single time. This chain joins TRBV11-3 and TRBJ2-7, with D uncertain. V gave up 0 bases and J gave up 2 bases, with 11 bases separating them. Looked up from germline, CDR1 is SGHNT and CDR2 is YENEEA. The length of the CDR3 is 15 residues. The CDR3 protein is CASSLDLRETYEQYF. CDR3 DNA: TGTGCCAGCAGCTTAGATCTAAGAGAAACCTACGAGCAGTACTTC.

The sample holds a few counts of this clone. J is TRBJ1-1 and V is TRBV2, with unresolved D. Trimming removed 6 bases from V and 5 bases from J, with 13 bases in between. Germline lookup yields CDR1 SNHLY and CDR2 FYNNEI. This CDR3 contains 13 residues. CDR3: CASRAPRKTEAFF. The CDR3 bases are TGTGCCAGCAGGGCTCCCCGAAAAACTGAAGCTTTCTTT.

J is TRBJ2-1 and V is TRBV2; TRBD2 matches 7 bases. CDR1 and CDR2 from the germline V gene are SNHLY and FYNNEI. The ends lost 0 bases at V and 3 bases at J; junction bases unmatched: 2. The CDR3 runs 15 residues. CDR3 nucleotide sequence: TGTGCCAGCAGTGAAGCGACGGGGGGCTACAATGAGCAGTTCTTC. Its translation: CASSEATGGYNEQFF.

Notes on this clone: Germline and junction disagree at one end, which may indicate a read error. As DNA, the CDR3 is TGCAGTCCTAGGGCTGAGGCTTTCTTT. Its translation is CSPRAEAFF. The chain joins TRBV20-1 to TRBJ1-1; D is undetermined. From germline, CDR1 is DFQATT and CDR2 SNEGSKA (reference sequence). CDR3 length equals 9 residues.

This clone was seen a handful of times. J is TRBJ1-5 and V is TRBV21-1. TRBV21-1 is an annotated pseudogene. The CDR3 runs 14 residues. In DNA, the CDR3 is TGTGCCAGCAGCAATGGGCCGGTAGCTCAGCCCCAGCATTTT. This encodes CASSNGPVAQPQHF.

This clone showed up just once. The gene calls are TRBV18 and TRBJ2-5; D gene ambiguous. V dropped 0 bases and J dropped 5 bases, with 16 bases sitting between them. The CDR3 runs to 16 residues. The V gene's germline CDR1 is KGHSH and CDR2 LQKENI. The CDR3 sequence is CASSPPGSFPGETQYF. CDR3 DNA sequence: TGTGCCAGCTCACCACCGGGCAGCTTCCCCGGGGAGACCCAGTACTTC.

The chain uses TRBV7-8 and TRBJ2-3, with D possibly matching TRBD1 (5 bases). V was trimmed by 10 bases and J by 2 bases, leaving 10 bases between them. This CDR3 is 12 amino acids long. Germline V gene data show CDR1 as SGHVS and CDR2 as FQNEAQ. CDR3 in amino acids: CATQTVTDTQYF. CDR3 DNA: TGTGCCACCCAGACAGTCACAGATACGCAGTATTTT. Using reference TRBV7-8 and TRBJ2-3 for the parts outside the CDR3, the full variable domain is GAGVSQSPRYKVAKRGQDVALRCDPISGHVSLFWYQQALGQGPEFLTYFQNEAQLDKSGLPSDRFFAERPEGSVSTLKIQRTQQEDSAVYLCATQTVTDTQYFGPGTRLTVL.

Concerning this clone: Other nucleotide sequences from this sample produce the same CDR3. The chain carries TRBV28 and TRBJ1-5; no firm D call. Germline V gene lookup returns CDR1 MDHEN and CDR2 SYDVKM. This CDR3 has 11 amino acids. V lost 6 bases and J lost 4, with 4 bases in between. The CDR3 coding sequence is TGTGCCAGCAGGGGGAATCAGCCCCAGCATTTT. Residues: CASRGNQPQHF.

This clone was recorded once. The chain links TRBV27 to TRBJ1-6; 7 bases are shared with TRBD1. The CDR3 extends over 15 amino acids. CDR1 is MNHEY, CDR2 SMNVEV, per germline (reference sequence). After removal of 5 bases from V and 5 bases from J, the junction contained 6 bases not matched to a gene. The CDR3 loop reads CASSRTDRDNSPLHF. CDR3 bases: TGTGCCAGCAGTCGGACCGACAGGGATAATTCACCCCTCCACTTT.

J is TRBJ1-1 and V is TRBV6-1; D is unresolved. The CDR3 is 15 amino acids. Trimming removed 1 base from V and 3 bases from J, with 12 bases in between. Germline CDR1 is MNHNS and CDR2 is SASEGT. CDR3 DNA sequence: TGTGCCAGCAGTGAAGATCCAGCGGGGTACACTGAAGCTTTCTTT. Residues: CASSEDPAGYTEAFF.

For this clone: One base away lies a much larger clone, so this may be a sequencing read error. The same CDR3 is also encoded by other DNA sequences in this sample. The chain is built from TRBV18 and TRBJ1-1, with D uncertain. The CDR3 has 13 amino acids. V lost 1 base and J 1 base, leaving 4 bases between the germline ends. Germline V gene data show CDR1 as KGHSH and CDR2 as LQKENI. Here the CDR3 reads CASSPLGNTEAFF. The CDR3 DNA reads TGTGCCAGCTCACCACTGGGGAACACTGAAGCTTTCTTT.

CDR3 in amino acids: CASSRLAGGSSSSYNEQFF. Here the CDR3 DNA reads TGCGCCAGCAGCCGACTAGCGGGAGGCTCATCGAGCTCCTACAATGAGCAGTTCTTC. J is TRBJ2-1 and V is TRBV4-1; 13 nucleotides agree with TRBD2. Looked up from germline, CDR1 is MGHRA and CDR2 is YSYEKL. V shed 4 bases, J shed 0 bases, and the junction held 9 bases outside the gene matches. CDR3 size: 19 residues.

The CDR3 DNA reads as TGTGCCAGCACCCTTAATTTTCGGAGATTGAACACTGAAGCTTTCTTT. Protein: CASTLNFRRLNTEAFF. The chain recombines TRBV28 with TRBJ1-1; D remains unclear. This CDR3 spans 16 amino acids. With 7 bases removed from V and 0 bases from J, the gap between germline ends came to 18 bases. Per germline, CDR1 MDHEN and CDR2 SYDVKM.

J is TRBJ2-3 and V is TRBV6-6; weak D call: TRBD2 (5 bases). Trimming left V 2 bases short and J 8 bases short, with 8 bases between. Germline CDR1 reads MNHNY; CDR2 reads SVGAGI (reference sequence). This CDR3 is built from 12 residues. CDR3 loop: CASSYVRGTQYF. CDR3 bases: TGTGCCAGCAGTTACGTTCGGGGTACGCAGTATTTT.